These T cell receptor beta chains were read from a single sample in a study of blood T cell repertoires in COVID-19. Data came from immunoSEQ multiplex PCR; TCRdb stores just in-frame clones and leaves some out. The repertoire holds tens of thousands of clones, with approximately 83% as singletons. Sequenced input: peripheral blood. These receptors all stem from a human donor with acute or convalescent COVID-19. The donor label of this sample is uncertain. The CDR3 runs from the conserved cysteine through the conserved F or W. A D gene is named only where the DNA matches it firmly. Rows give clone size only sometimes, using once, few, many, or a class for an expanded clone.

clone_size: once
d_call: .
v_call: TRBV4-2
j_call: TRBJ1-4
cdr3_aa: CASSQDATVANEKLFF
cdr3_nt: TGTGCCAGCAGCCAAGATGCAACGGTGGCTAATGAAAAACTGTTTTTT

clone_size: .
d_call: .
v_call: TRBV29-1
j_call: TRBJ2-3
cdr3_aa: CSVEAGVRTDTQYF
cdr3_nt: TGCAGCGTTGAAGCAGGGGTCCGCACAGATACGCAGTATTTT

clone_size: .
d_call: .
v_call: TRBV5-5
j_call: TRBJ2-7
cdr3_aa: CASSLELPPYEQYF
cdr3_nt: TGTGCCAGCAGCTTGGAGCTACCACCCTACGAGCAGTACTTC

clone_size: .
d_call: TRBD1
v_call: TRBV10-2
j_call: TRBJ2-7
cdr3_aa: CASRVTTGGGRVYEQYF
cdr3_nt: TGCGCCAGCAGGGTGACCACAGGGGGCGGAAGAGTCTACGAGCAGTACTTC

clone_size: once
d_call: TRBD2
v_call: TRBV5-6
j_call: TRBJ2-4
cdr3_aa: CASGLGANIQYF
cdr3_nt: TGTGCCAGCGGACTAGGGGCCAACATTCAGTACTTC

clone_size: .
d_call: TRBD1
v_call: TRBV5-1
j_call: TRBJ2-7
cdr3_aa: CASSLIETGVYEQYF
cdr3_nt: TGCGCCAGCAGCTTGATCGAGACAGGGGTCTACGAGCAGTACTTC

clone_size: .
d_call: .
v_call: TRBV4-1
j_call: TRBJ2-1
cdr3_aa: CASSQLQDEQFF
cdr3_nt: TGCGCCAGCAGCCAGCTTCAGGATGAGCAGTTCTTC

clone_size: .
d_call: TRBD2
v_call: TRBV27
j_call: TRBJ2-5
cdr3_aa: CASSALAGVETQYF
cdr3_nt: TGTGCCAGCAGTGCACTAGCGGGAGTGGAGACCCAGTACTTC

clone_size: .
d_call: .
v_call: TRBV5-4
j_call: TRBJ1-2
cdr3_aa: CASSLPPGNYGYTF
cdr3_nt: TGTGCCAGCAGCTTACCTCCCGGGAACTATGGCTACACCTTC

clone_size: .
d_call: .
v_call: TRBV6-1
j_call: TRBJ1-1
cdr3_aa: CASSEASGTEAFF
cdr3_nt: TGTGCCAGCAGTGAAGCTTCCGGCACTGAAGCTTTCTTT

clone_size: .
d_call: TRBD1
v_call: TRBV27
j_call: TRBJ2-3
cdr3_aa: CASSRPGQGSTDTQYF
cdr3_nt: TGTGCCAGCAGCCGCCCGGGACAGGGGTCGACAGATACGCAGTATTTT

clone_size: .
d_call: .
v_call: TRBV7-3
j_call: TRBJ2-2
cdr3_aa: CASSSTPGYTGELFF
cdr3_nt: TGTGCCAGCAGCTCAACCCCAGGGTACACCGGGGAGCTGTTTTTT

clone_size: .
d_call: .
v_call: TRBV9
j_call: TRBJ1-5
cdr3_aa: CASSVRDQPQHF
cdr3_nt: TGTGCCAGCAGCGTCCGTGATCAGCCCCAGCATTTT

clone_size: .
d_call: TRBD1
v_call: TRBV19
j_call: TRBJ2-6
cdr3_aa: CASGDRGLVFDSGANVLTF
cdr3_nt: TGTGCCAGCGGGGACAGGGGACTCGTCTTCGACTCTGGGGCCAACGTCCTGACTTTC

clone_size: .
d_call: TRBD1
v_call: TRBV4-2
j_call: TRBJ2-6
cdr3_aa: CASSQAGTGGAGANVLTF
cdr3_nt: TGTGCCAGCAGCCAAGCCGGGACAGGGGGAGCTGGGGCCAACGTCCTGACTTTC

clone_size: .
d_call: TRBD1
v_call: TRBV9
j_call: TRBJ2-3
cdr3_aa: CASSQKGQGMTDTQYF
cdr3_nt: TGTGCCAGCAGCCAAAAGGGACAGGGGATGACAGATACGCAGTATTTT

clone_size: .
d_call: TRBD2
v_call: TRBV6-5
j_call: TRBJ2-1
cdr3_aa: CASGLAGSRNEQFF
cdr3_nt: TGTGCCAGCGGCCTAGCGGGGTCCAGGAATGAGCAGTTCTTC

clone_size: once
d_call: TRBD2
v_call: TRBV5-1
j_call: TRBJ2-7
cdr3_aa: CASSLGGGVDEQYF
cdr3_nt: TGCGCCAGCAGCTTGGGGGGAGGGGTTGACGAGCAGTACTTC

clone_size: .
d_call: .
v_call: TRBV12-5
j_call: TRBJ2-1
cdr3_aa: CASGPPNGGEQFF
cdr3_nt: TGTGCTAGTGGCCCTCCCAATGGCGGTGAGCAGTTCTTC

clone_size: .
d_call: TRBD1
v_call: TRBV25-1
j_call: TRBJ1-1
cdr3_aa: CASSVGQGIEAFF
cdr3_nt: TGTGCCAGCAGTGTTGGACAGGGGATTGAAGCTTTCTTT

clone_size: .
d_call: .
v_call: TRBV11-2
j_call: TRBJ1-1
cdr3_aa: CASSLGGIWNTEAFF
cdr3_nt: TGTGCCAGCAGCTTAGGAGGCATTTGGAACACTGAAGCTTTCTTT

clone_size: once
d_call: TRBD2
v_call: TRBV7-6
j_call: TRBJ2-1
cdr3_aa: CASSLSGGKVANEQFF
cdr3_nt: TGTGCCAGCAGCTTAAGCGGGGGCAAGGTAGCCAATGAGCAGTTCTTC

clone_size: .
d_call: TRBD2
v_call: TRBV19
j_call: TRBJ2-5
cdr3_aa: CASKKRERETQYF
cdr3_nt: TGTGCCAGTAAAAAGCGGGAGAGAGAGACCCAGTACTTC

clone_size: .
d_call: TRBD1
v_call: TRBV5-1
j_call: TRBJ1-1
cdr3_aa: CASSEGAGNTEAFF
cdr3_nt: TGCGCCAGCAGCGAGGGGGCGGGGAACACTGAAGCTTTCTTT

clone_size: .
d_call: .
v_call: TRBV14
j_call: TRBJ1-3
cdr3_aa: CASSQSGNTIYF
cdr3_nt: TGTGCCAGCAGCCAATCCGGGAACACCATATATTTT

clone_size: .
d_call: .
v_call: TRBV6-1
j_call: TRBJ2-1
cdr3_aa: CASSEVRAGSTEQFF
cdr3_nt: TGTGCCAGCAGTGAAGTTCGGGCAGGGTCCACTGAGCAGTTCTTC

clone_size: .
d_call: TRBD1
v_call: TRBV28
j_call: TRBJ1-2
cdr3_aa: CAGRLMTGLDGYTF
cdr3_nt: TGTGCCGGCAGGTTAATGACAGGGCTTGATGGCTACACCTTC

clone_size: .
d_call: TRBD2
v_call: TRBV4-1
j_call: TRBJ2-7
cdr3_aa: CASSPMGLASFWEQYF
cdr3_nt: TGCGCCAGCAGCCCGATGGGACTAGCCTCCTTCTGGGAGCAGTACTTC

clone_size: .
d_call: TRBD1
v_call: TRBV29-1
j_call: TRBJ1-2
cdr3_aa: CSVVDRDEYGYTF
cdr3_nt: TGCAGCGTCGTGGACAGGGATGAATATGGCTACACCTTC

clone_size: .
d_call: TRBD2
v_call: TRBV11-2
j_call: TRBJ2-7
cdr3_aa: CASSSWRVGASGRRNEQYF
cdr3_nt: TGTGCCAGCAGCTCCTGGCGGGTTGGCGCTAGCGGGAGGAGGAACGAGCAGTACTTC

clone_size: .
d_call: .
v_call: TRBV5-6
j_call: TRBJ1-6
cdr3_aa: CASSSSSYNSPLHF
cdr3_nt: TGTGCCAGCAGCTCGAGCTCCTATAATTCACCCCTCCACTTT

clone_size: .
d_call: .
v_call: TRBV6-5
j_call: TRBJ2-5
cdr3_aa: CASRSTRETQYF
cdr3_nt: TGTGCCAGCAGATCTACGAGGGAGACCCAGTACTTC